Here is one T cell receptor (beta chain) with its context. What it binds is not known. This sample is part of a study of shared clonotypes between healthy human individuals. Repertoires were generated with immunoSEQ multiplex PCR, while TCRdb's copy carries only in-frame clones and drops some. The sample includes 800,000 or so clones, about 96% seen only once; the top ten take about 0.22%. Terminally differentiated effector memory CD45RA+ cells were excluded by CCR7 positive selection of CD45RO-negative cells. Study-wide findings and caveats: Against clonotypes common to all four donors, non-shared ones had lower generation probabilities.

Germline V CDR1 and CDR2: SEHNR, FQNEAQ (reference sequence). V lost 5 bases to trimming and J lost 6 bases; unmatched junction nucleotides: 9. The CDR3 length is 16 residues. The sequencing input was naive CD8+ T cells sorted from blood. The chain is built from TRBV7-9 and TRBJ1-4; TRBD1 agrees at 10 bases. The TCR comes from a man aged 25-45 years in good health. This CDR3 is CASSPTPGTGDEKLFF. CDR3 DNA sequence: TGTGCCAGCAGCCCCACTCCCGGGACAGGGGATGAAAAACTGTTTTTT.